A single sample is the source of the 15 T cell receptor beta chains below, sequenced in a study of shared clonotypes between healthy human individuals. Only in-frame clones appear in the TCRdb table, and some are missing; sequencing was by immunoSEQ multiplex PCR. In the table there are some 1.5 million clones, roughly 98% of which are singletons. The sample comprised naive CD4+ T cells sorted from blood. Indicated subset: CD45RA+ positively selected. These receptors were collected from a man aged 25-45 years in good health.

The genes are TRBV5-1 and TRBJ2-2; 10 bases fit TRBD1. The length of the CDR3 is 18 residues. The trim removed 4 bases at V and 6 bases at J, leaving 15 bases unmatched. In germline, CDR1 is SGHRS, CDR2 YFSETQ. Here the CDR3 DNA reads TGCGCCAGCAGCGAGCCCCGGGACAGGGGATTTTGGTCCGGGGAGCTGTTTTTT. Its protein is CASSEPRDRGFWSGELFF.

The V and J genes are TRBV6-1 and TRBJ2-7; D is ambiguous. CDR1 is MNHNS, CDR2 SASEGT, per germline. With 8 bases removed from V and 0 bases from J, the gap between germline ends came to 14 bases. The CDR3 runs to 14 residues. In DNA, the CDR3 is TGTGCCAGCTGGGGATTTTTCAGCTCCTACGAGCAGTACTTC. Protein product: CASWGFFSSYEQYF.

The J gene is TRBJ1-4, the V gene TRBV11-3; weak D call: TRBD1 (5 bases). This CDR3 is built from 18 residues. Germline lookup yields CDR1 SGHNT and CDR2 YENEEA. Trimming cost V 2 bases and J 5 bases, with 21 bases left between them. For the CDR3, the DNA is TGTGCCAGCAGCTTAAGTCTGGGGCACGAAGCGGACAATGAAAAACTGTTTTTT. Translated: CASSLSLGHEADNEKLFF.

The genes are TRBV7-9 and TRBJ2-7, with D perhaps TRBD1 or TRBD2 (5 bases each). Germline V gene sequence: CDR1 SEHNR, CDR2 FQNEAQ (reference sequence). This CDR3 has 19 residues. Trimming pared 0 bases from V and 3 bases from J, leaving 24 bases between. CDR3 sequence (DNA): TGTGCCAGCAGCTTAGCCCGGGGATCTAATCGACGGGGCAACTACGAGCAGTACTTC. Residues: CASSLARGSNRRGNYEQYF. Combining the CDR3 with reference TRBV7-9 and TRBJ2-7 gives the whole variable domain DTGVSQNPRHKITKRGQNVTFRCDPISEHNRLYWYRQTLGQGPEFLTYFQNEAQLEKSRLLSDRFSAERPKGSFSTLEIQRTEQGDSAMYLCASSLARGSNRRGNYEQYFGPGTRLTVT.

The chain employs TRBV7-8 and TRBJ2-7, with D possibly being TRBD1 (6 bases). CDR1 SGHVS and CDR2 FQNEAQ come from the germline V gene. The CDR3 contains 13 residues. The V end was cut by 5 bases, the J end by 5 bases, with 13 bases between. CDR3 amino acids: CASSRTGTHEQYF. CDR3 nucleotides: TGTGCCAGCAGCCGTACAGGGACCCACGAGCAGTACTTC.

V usage is TRBV7-3 and J usage is TRBJ2-5; D remains ambiguous. V lost 6 bases, J lost 0 bases, and 17 bases lay in between. Germline CDR1 reads SGHTA; CDR2 reads FQGTGA. This CDR3 contains 16 residues. The CDR3 bases are TGTGCCAGCAGTCCGGGCTCGGGCGGCAACCAAGAGACCCAGTACTTC. It translates to CASSPGSGGNQETQYF.

The CDR3 DNA follows: TGTGCCAGCAGTTACTCTGGGCCGCGGACTGGCTACACCTTC. It encodes CASSYSGPRTGYTF. The chain uses TRBV6-5 and TRBJ1-2; no reliable D call. CDR1 MNHEY and CDR2 SVGAGI come from the germline V gene. Deletions cut 0 bases from V and 7 bases from J, with 12 bases between. The length of the CDR3 is 14 residues.

V and J are TRBV6-1 and TRBJ1-2, with a weak D call TRBD1 (6 bases). This CDR3 comprises 14 residues. Germline CDR1 MNHNS, CDR2 SASEGT. Deletions cut 5 bases from V and 12 bases from J, with 22 bases between. CDR3 sequence reads: CASSPQSGTRSNTF. For the CDR3, the DNA is TGTGCCAGCAGTCCCCAATCCGGGACACGCAGTAACACCTTC.

The chain has TRBV30 and TRBJ2-7, with D perhaps TRBD1 or TRBD2 (5 bases each). With 0 bases removed from V and 2 bases from J, the gap between germline ends came to 17 bases. The germline V gene encodes CDR1 GTSNPN and CDR2 SVGIG (reference sequence). The CDR3 covers 16 residues. The CDR3 region has the DNA TGTGCCTGGAGTGTATCCGCACTGGGACGGACCTACGAGCAGTACTTC. Its protein is CAWSVSALGRTYEQYF.

J is TRBJ2-7 and V is TRBV11-3, with 7 bases aligning to TRBD1. With 5 bases clipped from V and 4 bases from J, the junction kept 2 bases outside the gene matches. Germline CDR1 and CDR2: SGHNT and YENEEA. The length of the CDR3 is 12 residues. The CDR3, as DNA: TGTGCCAGCAGCGGACAGGATTACGAGCAGTACTTC. Translated: CASSGQDYEQYF.

This rearrangement joins TRBV5-4 to TRBJ2-3, with 8 nucleotides matching TRBD2. The V and J ends lost 0 bases and 1 base, in that order; junction bases with no gene match: 4. CDR3 length: 16 amino acids. From germline, CDR1 is SGHNT and CDR2 YYREEE (reference sequence). The chain's CDR3 is CASSLESGGRTDTQYF. DNA of the CDR3: TGTGCCAGCAGCTTGGAGTCGGGAGGGCGCACAGATACGCAGTATTTT.

V gene TRBV9 combines with J gene TRBJ2-5; 14 bases match TRBD2. The junction had 4 bases not matched to a gene; V was cut back by 3 bases and J by 3 bases. The germline CDR1 and CDR2 sequences are SGDLS and YYNGEE. The CDR3 is made up of 16 amino acids. For the CDR3, the DNA is TGTGCCAGCAGCGCCCCGGGACTAGCGGGGGAAGAGACCCAGTACTTC. This gives the protein CASSAPGLAGEETQYF. Full variable domain (outside the CDR3, taken from reference TRBV9 and TRBJ2-5): DSGVTQTPKHLITATGQRVTLRCSPRSGDLSVYWYQQSLDQGLQFLIQYYNGEERAKGNILERFSAQQFPDLHSELNLSSLELGDSALYFCASSAPGLAGEETQYFGPGTRLLVL.

This clone has just one count. The rearrangement links TRBV27 to TRBJ2-5; the D is unclear. The V and J ends lost 6 bases and 7 bases respectively, with 18 bases between them. The V gene's germline CDR1 is MNHEY and CDR2 SMNVEV (reference sequence). The CDR3 sequence is 14 residues long. The CDR3 loop reads CASRRQLPAGTQYF. The CDR3 region has the DNA TGTGCCAGCAGGAGGCAGTTACCCGCCGGGACCCAGTACTTC.

The V call is TRBV7-6, the J call TRBJ2-5, with TRBD2 matching over 7 bases. V shed 1 base and J 7 bases; nucleotides not matched to a gene: 12. CDR3 length: 16 amino acids. CDR1 is SGHVS, CDR2 FNYEAQ, per germline. CDR3 residues: CASSLGGTSAPGTQYF. The CDR3 coding sequence is TGTGCCAGCAGCTTAGGAGGAACTAGCGCCCCGGGGACCCAGTACTTC. Drawing the rest from reference TRBV7-6 and TRBJ2-5, the complete variable domain is GAGVSQSPRYKVTKRGQDVALRCDPISGHVSLYWYRQALGQGPEFLTYFNYEAQQDKSGLPNDRFSAERPEGSISTLTIQRTEQRDSAMYRCASSLGGTSAPGTQYFGPGTRLLVL.

The chain couples TRBV11-2 to TRBJ1-1; D might be TRBD1 (5 bases). Between the trimmed V and J ends, which lost 3 bases and 1 base, there was a span of 15 bases. The CDR3 runs 16 residues. CDR1 and CDR2 from the germline V gene are SGHAT and FQNNGV. Here the CDR3 reads CASSFRVARGNTEAFF. Written as DNA, the CDR3 is TGTGCCAGCAGCTTCCGGGTTGCAAGGGGGAACACTGAAGCTTTCTTT.